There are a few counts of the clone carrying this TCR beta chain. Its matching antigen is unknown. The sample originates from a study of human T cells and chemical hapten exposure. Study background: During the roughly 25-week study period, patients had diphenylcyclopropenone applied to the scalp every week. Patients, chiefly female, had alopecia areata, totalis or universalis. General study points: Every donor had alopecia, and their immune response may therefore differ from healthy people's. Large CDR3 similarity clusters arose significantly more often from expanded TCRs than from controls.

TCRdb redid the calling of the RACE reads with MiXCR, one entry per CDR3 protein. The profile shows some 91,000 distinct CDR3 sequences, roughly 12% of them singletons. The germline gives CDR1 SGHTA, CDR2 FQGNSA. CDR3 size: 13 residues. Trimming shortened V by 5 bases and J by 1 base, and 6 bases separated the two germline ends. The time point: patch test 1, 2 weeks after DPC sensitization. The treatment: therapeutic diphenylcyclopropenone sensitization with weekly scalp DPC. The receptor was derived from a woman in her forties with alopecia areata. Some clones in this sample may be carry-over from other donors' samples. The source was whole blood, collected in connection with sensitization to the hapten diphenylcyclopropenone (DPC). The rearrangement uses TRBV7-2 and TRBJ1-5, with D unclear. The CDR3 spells CASSRGSNQPQHF. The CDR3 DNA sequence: TGTGCCAGCAGCAGAGGCAGCAATCAGCCCCAGCATTTT.